This T cell receptor (beta chain) was obtained from a study of T cells in Graves' hyperthyroidism and ophthalmopathy. Study-level points and caveats: In simple terms, a model built on 13 V-J features told ophthalmopathy apart from stable hyperthyroidism.

Germline V gene sequence: CDR1 SGHRS, CDR2 YFSETQ. With 4 bases clipped from V and 2 bases from J, the junction kept 6 bases outside the gene matches. This CDR3 is 14 amino acids long. With respect to this clonotype: The antigen is not known.

The cohort's ophthalmopathy patients, a group with duration under 3 months, had a Clinical Activity Score of at least 3 and a NOSPECS grade of at least 4. Amplified regions were TCR beta CDR3 sequences from RNA transcripts. The TCR CDR3 was amplified in a first-round RT-PCR using the HTBI primer set. TCRdb reprocessed the multiplex PCR reads with MiXCR, giving one entry per CDR3 protein. The table lists over 400,000 distinct CDR3 sequences, less than 25% of them singletons. The receptor was isolated from a woman in her seventies with Graves' ophthalmopathy. The sequenced material came from blood. This chain uses TRBV5-1 with TRBJ2-7; 7 positions match TRBD1. CDR3 sequence reads: CASSIGTDPYEQYF. The CDR3 DNA reads TGCGCCAGCAGCATCGGGACAGACCCCTACGAGCAGTACTTC.